This TCR beta chain emerged from a study of cytomegalovirus exposure and HLA in healthy donors. Findings of the study overall: In a later analysis, TCR beta V- and J-gene trimming showed a link to a missense DCLRE1C variant.

In the PCR, 60 Vbeta and 13 Jbeta primers were used. Per the original data handling: Roughly 10 million shared chains were among some 75 million unique TCR beta chains counted in a later analysis. Using immunoSEQ multiplex PCR, the repertoire was profiled, and TCRdb retains in-frame clones only, with some absent. V, J and clone size reflect that table, while D and trimming were determined from the DNA. Among more than 95,000 clones listed, around 82% were seen once. The V and J ends lost 0 bases and 8 bases respectively, with 16 bases between them. Germline CDR1 reads LGHNA; CDR2 reads YNFKEQ. The CDR3 extends over 16 amino acids. Comments on this clone: Its antigen is as yet unknown.

Specimen: PBMCs. The rearrangement links TRBV4-2 to TRBJ1-4; no clear D gene. This TCR came from a middle-aged woman in good health and CMV-seronegative. The CDR3 loop reads CASSQDTSIGREKLFF. CDR3 in DNA: TGTGCCAGCAGCCAAGACACGAGTATCGGGAGGGAAAAACTGTTTTTT.